This TCR beta chain was captured by sequencing in a study of type 1 regulatory T cells. Turning to the study itself: T-allo10 is an in vitro-generated, Tr1-enriched CD4 T cell product specific for alloantigen.

Study-wide points: Compared with non-type 1 regulatory T cells, type 1 regulatory T cells showed a more restricted TCR repertoire.

Germline V gene lookup returns CDR1 SGHRS and CDR2 YFSETQ. Trimming left V 7 bases short and J 0 bases short, with 17 bases between. The CDR3 has 15 amino acids. A single record per CDR3 protein comes from TCRdb applying MiXCR to the reads. The table has tens of thousands of distinct CDR3 sequences, around 20% seen once. This clonotype has at least ten counts. Its antigen is unidentified. The sequence was collected from a human donor in good health. The V call is TRBV5-1, the J call TRBJ2-7; possibly TRBD2 for D (6 bases). The material sequenced was cultured type 1 regulatory T (Tr1) cells, either the whole culture or a sorted fraction (not recorded which). CDR3 protein: CASRPRLENSYEQYF. The DNA of the CDR3 is TGCGCCAGCCGGCCAAGACTAGAGAACTCCTACGAGCAGTACTTC.